The sequence of this T cell receptor beta chain was determined in a study of T cell changes during pregnancy in multiple sclerosis (dated by TCRdb to about 2019). In terms of the full investigation: The study examined how the T cell repertoire changed over the course of pregnancy in women with multiple sclerosis.

Notes on this clone: Its antigen remains unidentified. One base away there is no much larger clone; base qualities are not given.

Library creation used the immunoSEQ multiplex PCR assay. TCRdb took this table from immuneACCESS and kept in-frame rearrangements with V and J called. Such tables lack part of the clones; where checked against another copy, unresolved V genes explain under half of the gap, and the rest is unexplained. The sample records 50,000 to 65,000 clones, approximately 95% of which are singletons. The ten largest clonotypes hold 2.5% to 4% of the sample. Per the germline V gene (reference sequence), WNHNN is the CDR1 and SYGVQD is the CDR2. The CDR3 has 20 amino acids, counting the end cysteine and phenylalanine. Just CDR3 DNA is preserved here, 60 bases in frame from base 1. After removal of 5 bases from V and 0 bases from J, the junction retains 18 bases not matched to a gene.

Recombination joined TRBV10-1 with TRBJ2-3; 9 junctional bases match TRBD2. Here the sequenced sample was CD8+ T cells from peripheral blood mononuclear cells, taken in the second trimester of pregnancy. The TCR comes from a female donor with multiple sclerosis, enrolled in a pregnancy study. The CDR3 protein: CASSTPQEPGLADSTDTQYF. The DNA reads as follows: TGCGCCAGCAGTACCCCACAGGAGCCGGGACTAGCAGATAGCACAGATACGCAGTATTTT.